These 31 T cell receptor beta chains originate from one sample sequenced in a study of vaccination effects on CD4 cells after COVID-19. Profiling relied on immunoSEQ multiplex PCR, and the TCRdb table lists in-frame clones only, not all of them. The repertoire holds around 68,000 clones, with approximately 80% as singletons. Sequencing in the ViraFEST assay came after antigen-specific CD4+ T cells had been expanded with viral peptide pools, which were used to stimulate PBMC. After less than twelve days in culture, the CD4+ T cells were isolated. Nucleocapsid antibodies stayed negative before and after vaccination, showing no earlier SARS-CoV-2 infection. The antigens of these receptors remain unknown. The sample in question was CD4+ T cells from PBMCs cultured with SARS-CoV-2 spike peptides, obtained before COVID-19 vaccination. The receptors come from a human donor who received a COVID-19 vaccine.

This chain joins TRBV5-6 and TRBJ2-3, with 12 positions matching TRBD2. The V and J ends lost 3 bases and 5 bases, in that order; junction bases with no gene match: 7. Germline assignment: CDR1 SGHDT and CDR2 YYEEEE. The CDR3 consists of 16 residues. The CDR3 spells CASSSLAGGPGDTQYF. CDR3 sequence (DNA): TGTGCCAGCAGCTCCCTAGCGGGGGGGCCGGGAGATACGCAGTATTTT.

The rearrangement joins TRBV3-1 (or the pseudogene TRBV3-2) to TRBJ2-3; TRBD1 is a possible D gene (5 bases). V was cut by 5 bases and J by 4 bases, with 10 bases left in between. In germline, CDR1 is LGHDT, CDR2 YNNKEL (reference sequence). This CDR3 has 13 residues. CDR3 bases: TGTGCCAGCAGCGACACAGGATCAGATACGCAGTATTTT. Translating it yields CASSDTGSDTQYF.

This clone was seen only a few times. The chain couples TRBV2 to TRBJ1-6, with 10 bases aligning to TRBD1. This CDR3 spans 14 amino acids. With V trimmed by 8 bases and J by 10 bases, 8 bases remained unmatched. In germline, CDR1 is SNHLY, CDR2 FYNNEI. The CDR3 coding sequence is TGTGCCAGCGGGGGACAGGGGTTTGGATCACCCCTCCACTTT. Its protein is CASGGQGFGSPLHF.

The genes are TRBV9 and TRBJ2-3, with D unresolved. Germline CDR1 reads SGDLS; CDR2 reads YYNGEE. The CDR3 runs 16 residues. V lost 0 bases and J lost 3, with 14 bases in between. The CDR3 here is CASSVGATVGTDTQYF. CDR3 DNA sequence: TGTGCCAGCAGCGTAGGTGCGACTGTCGGGACAGATACGCAGTATTTT. Based on the CDR3 plus reference TRBV9 and TRBJ2-3, the full variable domain is DSGVTQTPKHLITATGQRVTLRCSPRSGDLSVYWYQQSLDQGLQFLIQYYNGEERAKGNILERFSAQQFPDLHSELNLSSLELGDSALYFCASSVGATVGTDTQYFGPGTRLTVL.

This rearrangement joins TRBV10-3 to TRBJ2-7, with 10 bases fitting TRBD1. Germline CDR1 reads ENHRY; CDR2 reads SYGVKD. V lost 2 bases and J lost 6; bases outside the gene matches: 4. The CDR3 is 14 amino acids. CDR3 sequence: CAISEAGTGAEQYV. The CDR3 nucleotides are TGTGCCATCAGTGAGGCGGGGACAGGGGCCGAGCAGTACGTC.

The chain has TRBV25-1 and TRBJ2-2; D possibly corresponds to TRBD2 (5 bases). This CDR3 has 15 residues. Between the trimmed V and J ends, which lost 4 bases and 3 bases, there was a span of 12 bases. Germline V gene sequence: CDR1 MGHDK, CDR2 SYGVNS. The CDR3, as DNA: TGTGCCAGCAGTGTCCTGGACTCTGACACCGGGGAGCTGTTTTTT. Translating it yields CASSVLDSDTGELFF.

This clone is a singleton in its sample. The V and J genes are TRBV6-1 and TRBJ2-5, with D possibly TRBD2 on 6 matching bases. Per the germline V gene, CDR1 is MNHNS and CDR2 is SASEGT. Trimming shortened V by 3 bases and J by 1 base, and 15 bases separated the two germline ends. There are 16 residues in the CDR3. The CDR3 loop reads CASSDRIAAGQETQYF. The CDR3 region has the DNA TGTGCCAGCAGTGATAGAATAGCGGCAGGCCAAGAGACCCAGTACTTC.

V and J are TRBV29-1 and TRBJ2-3; D tentatively fits TRBD1 or TRBD2 (6 bases each). Germline V gene sequence: CDR1 SQVTM, CDR2 ANQGSEA. The CDR3 length is 16 residues. V was trimmed by 0 bases and J by 4 bases, leaving 17 bases between them. The CDR3 region has the DNA TGCAGCGTTGAAGATCTGGGGGGCCGTAATCCAGATACGCAGTATTTT. Translated, it gives CSVEDLGGRNPDTQYF.

The chain uses TRBV7-3 and TRBJ2-3, with D tentatively TRBD1 (6 bases). The CDR3 extends over 15 amino acids. V was shortened by 1 base and J by 3 bases, with 11 bases between the two germline ends. Germline V gene data show CDR1 as SGHTA and CDR2 as FQGTGA. The CDR3 is CASSLNGRGTDTQYF. The CDR3 bases are TGTGCCAGCAGCTTAAACGGCAGGGGAACAGATACGCAGTATTTT.

The chain couples TRBV7-9 to TRBJ2-1; tentatively, D is TRBD2 (6 bases). Germline V lookup: CDR1 SEHNR, CDR2 FQNEAQ (reference sequence). The CDR3 sequence is 14 residues long. The V end was cut by 5 bases, the J end by 8 bases, with 16 bases between. The CDR3, as DNA: TGTGCCAGCAGCGTCCGGGGGTTCAAGGATGAGCAGTTCTTC. It yields the protein CASSVRGFKDEQFF.

The CDR3 is CASSPMDPANTGELFF. CDR3 coding DNA: TGTGCCAGCTCACCAATGGACCCCGCGAACACCGGGGAGCTGTTTTTT. The chain recombines TRBV18 with TRBJ2-2; D is unclear. This CDR3 comprises 16 residues. Germline CDR1 KGHSH, CDR2 LQKENI. Trimming took 2 bases from V and 0 from J, leaving 10 bases between them.

The CDR3 loop reads CASSRGVGGYTF. DNA for the CDR3: TGTGCCAGCAGCCGAGGAGTTGGGGGCTACACCTTC. The chain joins TRBV7-9 to TRBJ1-2; D is undetermined. CDR1 SEHNR and CDR2 FQNEAQ come from the germline V gene (reference sequence). Trimming removed 5 bases from V and 8 bases from J, with 12 bases in between. This CDR3 comprises 12 residues.

The gene calls are TRBV7-2 and TRBJ1-3; no reliable D call. V shed 1 base and J shed 0 bases, with 7 bases lying between them. Germline CDR1 and CDR2: SGHTA and FQGNSA. This CDR3 is built from 15 residues. This chain's CDR3 is CASSLVAGSGNTIYF. The CDR3 coding sequence is TGTGCCAGCAGCTTAGTGGCAGGCTCTGGAAACACCATATATTTT.

The chain links TRBV4-3 to TRBJ2-2; D is ambiguous. Trimming removed 2 bases from V and 2 bases from J, with 18 bases in between. The CDR3 extends over 18 amino acids. Germline V lookup: CDR1 LGHNA, CDR2 YSLEER. CDR3 coding DNA: TGCGCCAGCAGCCAATCCTGGACCACAGTAATCAACACCGGGGAGCTGTTTTTT. It is translated as CASSQSWTTVINTGELFF.

V and J are TRBV5-5 and TRBJ2-1; 10 bases agree with TRBD1. After removal of 5 bases from V and 6 bases from J, the junction contained 5 bases not matched to a gene. The CDR3 sequence is 14 residues long. CDR1 is SGHKS, CDR2 YYEKEE, per germline (reference sequence). This CDR3 is CASRPGTGANEQFF. CDR3 coding DNA: TGTGCCAGCAGACCCGGGACAGGGGCCAATGAGCAGTTCTTC. Filled out from reference TRBV5-5 and TRBJ2-1, the complete variable domain reads DAGVTQSPTHLIKTRGQQVTLRCSPISGHKSVSWYQQVLGQGPQFIFQYYEKEERGRGNFPDRFSARQFPNYSSELNVNALLLGDSALYLCASRPGTGANEQFFGPGTRLTVL.

The chain joins TRBV6-2 or TRBV6-3 to TRBJ2-7; maybe TRBD2 (5 bases). Germline V lookup: CDR1 MNHEY, CDR2 SVGEGT. CDR3 length equals 13 residues. Trimming shortened V by 2 bases and J by 7 bases, and 12 bases separated the two germline ends. CDR3 nucleotide sequence: TGTGCCAGCAGTTACAGCAGTGGAGGAGAGCAGTACGTC. Amino acids: CASSYSSGGEQYV.

The chain links TRBV30 to TRBJ1-1, with D uncertain. There are 13 residues in the CDR3. Between the trimmed V and J ends, which lost 5 bases and 5 bases, there was a span of 15 bases. CDR1 is GTSNPN, CDR2 SVGIG, per germline (reference sequence). CDR3 sequence: CAWLRAGRTEAFF. CDR3 coding DNA: TGTGCCTGGTTAAGGGCCGGTCGGACTGAAGCTTTCTTT.

V is TRBV27 and J is TRBJ2-5; 9 positions agree with TRBD2. V was clipped by 6 bases and J by 5 bases; unmatched bases: 4. The CDR3 is made up of 13 amino acids. From germline, CDR1 is MNHEY and CDR2 SMNVEV (reference sequence). The DNA of the CDR3 is TGTGCCAGCAGGGGACTAGCAGGCGAGACCCAGTACTTC. Residues: CASRGLAGETQYF.

CDR3 region: CASSPGRGRYIETQYF. For the CDR3, the DNA is TGTGCCAGCAGCCCGGGGAGGGGGCGATACATAGAGACCCAGTACTTC. The chain recombines TRBV14 with TRBJ2-5, with D tentatively TRBD1 or TRBD2 (7 bases each). In germline, CDR1 is SGHDN, CDR2 FVKESK. The ends were cut back, 4 bases at V and 4 bases at J, with 19 bases in the middle. This CDR3 has 16 amino acids.

This clone was seen a single time. The gene calls are TRBV2 and TRBJ2-2; 11 nucleotides line up with TRBD2. Germline loops: CDR1 SNHLY, CDR2 FYNNEI. This CDR3 spans 16 amino acids. Losses at the gene ends were 6 bases for V and 0 bases for J; bases not matched to a gene: 3. The DNA for the CDR3 is TGTGCCAGCAGCGGGACTAGCGGCCCGAACACCGGGGAGCTGTTTTTT. Translated: CASSGTSGPNTGELFF.

V and J are TRBV27 and TRBJ1-4; D possibly corresponds to TRBD1 (5 bases). V was pared by 8 bases and J by 1 base, with 14 bases between. The CDR3 consists of 15 residues. The V gene's germline CDR1 is MNHEY and CDR2 SMNVEV (reference sequence). CDR3 nucleotide sequence: TGTGCCAGCTGCCGGGACTTTAGAACTAATGAAAAACTGTTTTTT. Protein sequence: CASCRDFRTNEKLFF.

This chain links TRBV5-1 with TRBJ2-2, with D uncertain. Germline values: CDR1 SGHRS, CDR2 YFSETQ. CDR3 length: 14 residues. Trimming cost V 0 bases and J 2 bases, with 5 bases left between them. CDR3 region: CASSLVQNTGELFF. In nucleotides, the CDR3 is TGCGCCAGCAGCTTGGTGCAAAACACCGGGGAGCTGTTTTTT. Full variable domain (remainder filled in from reference TRBV5-1 and TRBJ2-2): KAGVTQTPRYLIKTRGQQVTLSCSPISGHRSVSWYQQTPGQGLQFLFEYFSETQRNKGNFPGRFSGRQFSNSRSEMNVSTLELGDSALYLCASSLVQNTGELFFGEGSRLTVL.

This chain links TRBV5-1 with TRBJ2-3; 9 bases align to TRBD2. The J segment lost 0 bases and the V segment lost 4 bases, leaving 3 bases of the junction unmatched. The CDR3 spans 15 residues. The germline V gene encodes CDR1 SGHRS and CDR2 YFSETQ. CDR3 nucleotides: TGCGCCAGCAGCGATAGCGGGGGCAGCACAGATACGCAGTATTTT. It translates to CASSDSGGSTDTQYF.

The chain is built from TRBV28 and TRBJ1-2, with 7 bases fitting TRBD1. With V trimmed by 2 bases and J by 3 bases, 12 bases remained unmatched. The CDR3 covers 17 residues. Per the germline V gene, CDR1 is MDHEN and CDR2 is SYDVKM. CDR3: CASSLIGSKGAYYGYTF. Written as DNA, the CDR3 is TGTGCCAGCAGTTTAATTGGAAGTAAGGGGGCTTACTATGGCTACACCTTC.

The gene calls are TRBV6-5 and TRBJ2-3; no firm D call. From germline, CDR1 is MNHEY and CDR2 SVGAGI. The CDR3 extends over 16 amino acids. Trimming pared 4 bases from V and 0 bases from J, leaving 14 bases between. Here the CDR3 reads CASSWGRFLSTDTQYF. The CDR3 bases are TGTGCCAGCAGTTGGGGTCGCTTCCTAAGCACAGATACGCAGTATTTT.

The V and J genes are TRBV19 and TRBJ2-1; TRBD2 might be the D (5 bases). The CDR3 sequence is 15 residues long. Germline CDR1 is LNHDA and CDR2 is SQIVND (reference sequence). Trimming removed 2 bases at V and 7 bases at J, with 15 bases between. CDR3 protein: CASSIHHSGMNEQFF. DNA of the CDR3: TGTGCCAGTAGTATACACCACTCCGGGATGAATGAGCAGTTCTTC.

This sequence joins TRBV7-8 and TRBJ1-4, with no clear D. V lost 1 base, J lost 3 bases, and 3 bases lay in between. The CDR3 sequence is 13 residues long. CDR1 is SGHVS and CDR2 is FQNEAQ in the germline V gene. The CDR3 spells CASSLVANEKLFF. The CDR3 nucleotides are TGTGCCAGCAGCTTAGTAGCTAATGAAAAACTGTTTTTT.

The rearrangement links TRBV24-1 to TRBJ2-2; D is perhaps TRBD1 (6 bases). The ends were cut back, 1 base at V and 4 bases at J, with 9 bases in the middle. CDR3 length equals 15 residues. Germline loops: CDR1 KGHDR, CDR2 SFDVKD. In nucleotides, the CDR3 is TGTGCCACCAGTGATTTTAACAGGGCCACCGGGGAGCTGTTTTTT. This sequence encodes CATSDFNRATGELFF.

This chain uses TRBV6-5 with TRBJ2-3; 9 bases map to TRBD1. J gave up 6 bases and V 10 bases, and 8 bases lay outside the gene matches. The CDR3 has 13 amino acids. The V gene's germline CDR1 is MNHEY and CDR2 SVGAGI. CDR3 sequence reads: CANRDRAYDTQYF. The CDR3 region has the DNA TGTGCCAACCGGGACAGGGCCTATGATACGCAGTATTTT.

The chain joins TRBV7-2 to TRBJ1-6; 7 nucleotides agree with TRBD1. Germline V gene sequence: CDR1 SGHTA, CDR2 FQGNSA. The CDR3 length is 15 residues. The V gene end was trimmed by 5 bases and the J gene end by 4 bases; junction bases not matched to a gene: 5. This CDR3 is CASSPRDSYNSPLHF. CDR3 in DNA: TGTGCCAGCAGCCCCCGGGACAGTTATAATTCACCCCTCCACTTT.

This clone was picked up a small number of times. This chain links TRBV18 with TRBJ2-5; perhaps D is TRBD1 or TRBD2 (5 bases each). With 4 bases removed from V and 5 bases from J, the gap between germline ends came to 8 bases. This CDR3 contains 12 residues. The V gene's germline CDR1 is KGHSH and CDR2 LQKENI. For the CDR3, the DNA is TGTGCCAGCTCACGGGACCGTGAGACCCAGTACTTC. This codes for CASSRDRETQYF.